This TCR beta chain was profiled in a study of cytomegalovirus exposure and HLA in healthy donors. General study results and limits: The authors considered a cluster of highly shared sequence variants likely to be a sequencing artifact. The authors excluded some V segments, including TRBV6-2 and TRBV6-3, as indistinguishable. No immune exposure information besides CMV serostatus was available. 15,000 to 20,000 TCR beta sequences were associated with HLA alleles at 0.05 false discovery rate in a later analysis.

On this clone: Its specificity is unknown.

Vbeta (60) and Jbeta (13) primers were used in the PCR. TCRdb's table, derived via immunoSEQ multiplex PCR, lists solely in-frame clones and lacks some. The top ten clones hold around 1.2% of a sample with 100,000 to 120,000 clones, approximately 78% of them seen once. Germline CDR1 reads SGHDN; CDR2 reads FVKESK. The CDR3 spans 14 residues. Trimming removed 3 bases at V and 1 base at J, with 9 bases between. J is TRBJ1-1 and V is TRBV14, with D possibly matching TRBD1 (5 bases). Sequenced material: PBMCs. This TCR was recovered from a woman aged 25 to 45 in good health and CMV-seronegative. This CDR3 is CASSQYRPNTEAFF. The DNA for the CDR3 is TGTGCCAGCAGCCAGTACAGGCCGAACACTGAAGCTTTCTTT.